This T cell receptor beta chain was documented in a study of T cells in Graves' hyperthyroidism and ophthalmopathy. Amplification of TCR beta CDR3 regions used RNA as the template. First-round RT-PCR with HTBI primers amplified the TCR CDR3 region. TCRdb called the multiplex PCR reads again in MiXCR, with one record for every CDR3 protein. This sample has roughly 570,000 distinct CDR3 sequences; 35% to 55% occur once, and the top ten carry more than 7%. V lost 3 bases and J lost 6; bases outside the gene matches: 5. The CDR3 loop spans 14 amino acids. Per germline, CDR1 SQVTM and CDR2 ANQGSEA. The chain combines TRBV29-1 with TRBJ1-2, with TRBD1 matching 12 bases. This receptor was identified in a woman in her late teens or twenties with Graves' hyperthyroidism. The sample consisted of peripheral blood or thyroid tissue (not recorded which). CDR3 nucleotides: TGCAGCGTTGAGCGGGACAGGGGGCCGAATGGCTACACCTTC. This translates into CSVERDRGPNGYTF.